This T cell receptor beta chain comes out of a study of blood T cell repertoires in COVID-19 (dated by TCRdb to the early 2020s). Looking at the study overall: Samples from collaborators originated in the United States, Italy and Spain and spanned both the acute and convalescent phases of COVID-19. The prospective study material was composed of cDNA or gDNA derived from T cells, B-cell-depleted T cells, or PBMCs. A de-identified subject ID, COVID-19 status, age in years and sex were almost always included in the sample metadata. The repertoires were made available in a free public database intended to serve as a resource for research on the immune response to SARS-CoV-2. The dataset comprised deeply sampled blood TCRbeta repertoires from subjects exposed to, actively infected with, or recovered from COVID-19. Where available, HLA class I and class II types were obtained from metadata supplied by the sample provider rather than from assay-based typing. The samples were drawn from two sources: the first 160 participants of the ongoing ImmuneRACE study, and 1,254 subjects contributed by 6 global collaborators. General findings and caveats noted by the study authors: Clinical and demographic metadata were provided uncurated, with the amount varying by source and participant.

Participants in the prospective study were enrolled through a virtual design, were aged roughly 18 to 100 years, and lived in approximately 24 United States geographic areas. Cohort assignment in the prospective study relied on participant-reported clinical history from a screening survey and a study questionnaire. Recovered participants in ImmuneRACE Cohort 3 were defined by two consecutive negative NP/OP PCR tests, clearance by a healthcare professional, or resolution of symptoms. In the prospective study, mobile phlebotomists collected whole blood, serum and a nasopharyngeal or oropharyngeal swab from each participant. Over a 2-month period, participants in the prospective study had the option of providing additional blood draws and questionnaires. Before DNA extraction, prospective study blood samples were shipped either frozen or at room temperature. Measured from the cysteine to the phenylalanine, the CDR3 is 15 residues long. Just CDR3 DNA is preserved here, 45 bases in frame from base 1. Germline trimming: 4 bases from V, 2 bases from J; junction bases outside gene matches: 4. The germline V gene gives CDR1 as LGHNA and CDR2 as YSLEER.

Note on this clone: Which antigen it targets is not known. No much larger clone is present one base from it, and per-base qualities are unavailable.

TCRbeta CDR3 regions were amplified from genomic DNA using the immunoSEQ Assay, a bias-controlled multiplex PCR. The study's processing was this. The number of nucleated cells in each sample was estimated from the amplification of reference gene primers within the assay. To quantify the absolute abundance of each unique TCRbeta CDR3 rearrangement, sequence reads were collapsed and filtered. For each sample, productive Simpson clonality was calculated as the square root of Simpson's diversity index over productive rearrangements. TCRdb holds this immuneACCESS table with in-frame rearrangements only. Some clones are missing; in checked studies, unresolved V genes explain under half, and the rest has no known cause. V, J and clone size were drawn from that table, and D and trimming were deduced from the DNA. A total of approximately 220,000 clones appear in this sample, about 88% of them only once. About 2.4% of the sample lies in the top ten.

Sequenced material: PBMCs or T cells enriched from blood (not recorded which). The receptor chain draws on TRBV4-3 and TRBJ2-3; TRBD2 agrees with 9 junctional bases. This receptor was obtained from a woman aged 30 to 39 who had recovered from COVID-19. The bases are TGCGCCAGCAGCCCCATAGCGGGGGTCACAGATACGCAGTATTTT. It is translated as CASSPIAGVTDTQYF.